The text below deals with one T cell receptor beta chain. Its antigen is not yet known. No base qualities exist here, and no much larger clone lies one base off it. TCRbeta CDR3 regions were amplified from genomic DNA by means of the immunoSEQ Assay, a bias-controlled multiplex PCR. Processing in the source paper ran as follows. The number of nucleated cells in each sample was estimated by amplification of reference gene primers within the assay. Sequence reads were collapsed and filtered to measure the absolute abundance of every unique TCRbeta CDR3 rearrangement. Productive Simpson clonality was computed per sample as the square root of Simpson's diversity index over productive rearrangements. The table was pulled from immuneACCESS by TCRdb, which kept in-frame rearrangements only. Such tables lose some clones; where checked, under half of the loss comes from unresolved V genes, and the rest has no known cause. The V and J calls and the clone size are those of that table, but D and trimming were determined from the DNA. A total of more than 250,000 clones appear in this sample, over 75% of them only once. Together, the top ten hold approximately 5% of the sample.

Reading the germline V gene gives CDR1 SGHRS and CDR2 YFSETQ. Relative to germline, V is 6 bases shorter and J is 2 bases shorter, with 12 bases between their ends. CDR3 length: 13 amino acids, cysteine to phenylalanine. Just CDR3 DNA is preserved here, 39 bases in frame from base 1. This record comes from a study of blood T cell repertoires in COVID-19 (dated by TCRdb to 2018 to 2020). Concerning the study at large: The collaborator samples originated in the United States, Italy and Spain and spanned the acute and convalescent phases of COVID-19. The material from the prospective study consisted of cDNA or gDNA derived from T cells, B-cell-depleted T cells, or PBMCs. Subjects who had been exposed to COVID-19, were actively infected with it, or had recovered from it provided the deeply sampled blood TCRbeta repertoires that made up the dataset. The repertoires were released in a freely available public database intended as a resource for research on the immune response to SARS-CoV-2. The samples were drawn from two sources: the first 160 participants of the ongoing ImmuneRACE study, and fewer than 1,500 subjects contributed by 6 global collaborators. Nearly every sample came with metadata listing a de-identified subject ID, COVID-19 status, age in years and sex. Where available, HLA class I and class II types were obtained from metadata supplied by the sample provider rather than from assay-based typing.

Participants in the prospective study were enrolled through a virtual design, were aged roughly 18 to 100 years, and lived in approximately 25 United States geographic areas. Cohort assignment in the prospective study relied on participant-reported clinical history from a screening survey and a study questionnaire. For ImmuneRACE Cohort 3, a participant was defined as recovered based on two consecutive negative NP/OP PCR tests, clearance by a healthcare professional, or resolution of symptoms. In the prospective study, whole blood, serum and a nasopharyngeal or oropharyngeal swab were collected from each participant by mobile phlebotomists. Participants in the prospective study had the option to provide additional blood draws and questionnaires over a roughly 2-month period. Before DNA extraction, blood samples from the prospective study were shipped at room temperature or frozen. General conclusions and limits of the study: The quantity of clinical and demographic metadata differed by source and by participant and was supplied without curation.

The specimen sequenced was PBMCs or T cells enriched from blood (not recorded which). Rearrangement joined TRBV5-1 to TRBJ2-7; the D gene is possibly TRBD1, with 6 bases matching. The sequence was collected from a woman aged 30 to 39 who had recovered from COVID-19. The DNA sequence is given as TGCGCCAGCACCGCAACAGGGACCTACGAGCAGTACTTC. Translated, it reads CASTATGTYEQYF. Extended through the reference TRBV5-1 and TRBJ2-7 proteins, this CDR3 yields the full variable domain: KAGVTQTPRYLIKTRGQQVTLSCSPISGHRSVSWYQQTPGQGLQFLFEYFSETQRNKGNFPGRFSGRQFSNSRSEMNVSTLELGDSALYLCASTATGTYEQYFGPGTRLTVT.